These 25 T cell receptor beta chains were sequenced from one sample in a study of PD-1 and CTLA-4 blockade in melanoma. TCRdb keeps only in-frame clones here, not all; method: immunoSEQ multiplex PCR. Of 25,000 to 35,000 clones in the sample, about 89% are singletons; the top ten hold around 8.5%. The starting material was CD8+ T cells from peripheral blood, obtained before anti-PD-1 treatment. The receptors stem from a human donor with melanoma.

V is TRBV28 and J is TRBJ2-3; 12 bases line up with TRBD1. The CDR3 consists of 16 residues. The germline V gene encodes CDR1 MDHEN and CDR2 SYDVKM. V shed 3 bases, J shed 5 bases, and the junction held 6 bases outside the gene matches. The CDR3 loop reads CASSFWGQGAGDTQYF. As DNA, the CDR3 is TGTGCCAGCAGTTTTTGGGGACAGGGGGCCGGAGATACGCAGTATTTT.

The CDR3 loop reads CASSHAGTATYEQYF. In nucleotides, the CDR3 is TGTGCCAGCAGCCACGCCGGGACAGCAACCTACGAGCAGTACTTC. The rearrangement joins TRBV3-1 (or the pseudogene TRBV3-2) to TRBJ2-7; 7 nucleotides align to TRBD1. V dropped 3 bases and J dropped 2; count of bases not matched to a gene: 7. The germline gives CDR1 LGHDT, CDR2 YNNKEL (reference sequence). CDR3 size: 15 residues.

This chain's CDR3 is CASSVLLPDPSYEQYF. CDR3 nucleotides: TGCGCCAGCAGTGTCCTCCTTCCGGACCCATCCTACGAGCAGTACTTC. The genes are TRBV10-2 and TRBJ2-7; D ambiguous. Per the germline V gene, CDR1 is WSHSY and CDR2 is SAAADI. V was pared by 4 bases and J by 1 base, with 17 bases between. The CDR3 has 16 amino acids.

This rearrangement joins TRBV29-1 to TRBJ1-4, with TRBD1 matching 7 bases. V shed 5 bases, J shed 7 bases, and the junction held 10 bases outside the gene matches. CDR1 and CDR2 from the germline V gene are SQVTM and ANQGSEA. This CDR3 has 14 amino acids. The CDR3 region has the DNA TGCAGCGTTATATGGGACAGCGCTGGTGAAAAACTGTTTTTT. Encoded protein: CSVIWDSAGEKLFF.

The chain joins TRBV29-1 to TRBJ2-5; D remains ambiguous. V shed 0 bases and J shed 1 base, with 15 bases lying between them. The CDR3 extends over 16 amino acids. Germline assignment: CDR1 SQVTM and CDR2 ANQGSEA. The CDR3 region is CSVEDLRVISQETQYF. In DNA form, the CDR3 reads TGCAGCGTTGAAGATTTACGGGTAATCTCCCAAGAGACCCAGTACTTC.

The chain couples TRBV7-6 to TRBJ2-2; D is possibly TRBD2 (6 bases). Per germline, CDR1 SGHVS and CDR2 FNYEAQ. V shed 0 bases and J shed 5 bases, with 7 bases lying between them. The CDR3 totals 14 residues. The CDR3 sequence is CASSLAGGTGELFF. The CDR3 region has the DNA TGTGCCAGCAGCTTAGCCGGGGGTACCGGGGAGCTGTTTTTT.

Concerning this clone: Germline is not matched at one junction end, which may reflect a read error. V usage is TRBV5-1 and J usage is TRBJ2-3; the D is unclear. This CDR3 comprises 15 residues. Germline values: CDR1 SGHRS, CDR2 YFSETQ. In nucleotides, the CDR3 is TGCGCCAGCAGATTGGAGACTTGGAGCACAGATACGCAGTATTTT. As protein: CASRLETWSTDTQYF.

The V call is TRBV29-1, the J call TRBJ1-2; tentative D call: TRBD1 (6 bases). Germline CDR1 is SQVTM and CDR2 is ANQGSEA. Trimming stripped 3 bases from V and 5 bases from J, with 19 bases between. This CDR3 is built from 15 residues. Written as DNA, the CDR3 is TGCAGCGTTGACCTCTCGCTACAGGGCGGGTATGGCTACACCTTC. Amino acid sequence: CSVDLSLQGGYGYTF. Looking up the rest from reference TRBV29-1 and TRBJ1-2 gives the full variable domain: SAVISQKPSRDICQRGTSLTIQCQVDSQVTMMFWYRQQPGQSLTLIATANQGSEATYESGFVIDKFPISRPNLTFSTLTVSNMSPEDSSIYLCSVDLSLQGGYGYTFGSGTRLTVV.

The chain recombines TRBV28 with TRBJ2-7; 15 bases are a match to TRBD2. The V gene's germline CDR1 is MDHEN and CDR2 SYDVKM. This CDR3 has 15 residues. The V gene end was trimmed by 4 bases and the J gene end by 7 bases; junction bases not matched to a gene: 5. CDR3 region: CASSSGLAGGWEQYF. CDR3 bases: TGTGCCAGCAGTTCAGGACTAGCGGGAGGGTGGGAGCAGTACTTC.

J is TRBJ2-5 and V is TRBV15, with unresolved D. CDR3 size: 13 residues. Germline CDR1 reads LNHNV; CDR2 reads YYDKDF (reference sequence). V was trimmed by 2 bases and J by 4 bases, leaving 8 bases between them. CDR3 nucleotides: TGTGCCACCAGCAGAAAGGACGGAGAGACCCAGTACTTC. This sequence encodes CATSRKDGETQYF. The full variable domain, with the rest looked up from reference TRBV15 and TRBJ2-5, is DAMVIQNPRYQVTQFGKPVTLSCSQTLNHNVMYWYQQKSSQAPKLLFHYYDKDFNNEADTPDNFQSRRPNTSFCFLDIRSPGLGDTAMYLCATSRKDGETQYFGPGTRLLVL.

DNA of the CDR3: TGTGCCCTGTTTGGCAACGGGGAGCTGTTTTTT. Translation: CALFGNGELFF. The rearrangement joins TRBV30 to TRBJ2-2, with D hard to call. The germline V gene encodes CDR1 GTSNPN and CDR2 SVGIG (reference sequence). The CDR3 is made up of 11 amino acids. V was clipped by 8 bases and J by 7 bases, with 11 bases between them.

V and J are TRBV6-1 and TRBJ1-5; 7 bases are a match to TRBD1. Unmatched junction bases numbered 10, after V lost 2 bases and J lost 3 bases. This CDR3 spans 17 amino acids. Per germline, CDR1 MNHNS and CDR2 SASEGT. DNA for the CDR3: TGTGCCAGCAGTGAAAGGGACCTACAGGGGTTCAATCAGCCCCAGCATTTT. Protein sequence: CASSERDLQGFNQPQHF.

This clone occurred once. The chain carries TRBV30 and TRBJ2-7; D assignment may be TRBD1 or TRBD2 (6 bases each). The CDR3 has 15 amino acids. V was shortened by 0 bases and J by 9 bases, with 21 bases between the two germline ends. Germline V gene data show CDR1 as GTSNPN and CDR2 as SVGIG (reference sequence). The CDR3, as DNA: TGTGCCTGGAGTGTACCGGACATGGGGGCCGGGGGGCAGTACTTC. Residues: CAWSVPDMGAGGQYF.

The chain is built from TRBV5-1 and TRBJ2-1; 10 bases map to TRBD2. This CDR3 spans 15 amino acids. Germline-derived CDR1 and CDR2 are SGHRS and YFSETQ. The V gene end was trimmed by 4 bases and the J gene end by 4 bases; junction bases not matched to a gene: 5. The CDR3 sequence: CASSTGLAEYNEQFF. The CDR3 DNA sequence: TGCGCCAGCAGCACCGGACTAGCGGAGTACAATGAGCAGTTCTTC.

This sequence joins TRBV19 and TRBJ1-2; no clear D gene. V was trimmed by 5 bases and J by 5 bases, leaving 9 bases between them. The length of the CDR3 is 12 residues. The germline V gene has CDR1 LNHDA and CDR2 SQIVND (reference sequence). The chain's CDR3 is CASSSGTYGYTF. DNA of the CDR3: TGTGCCAGTAGTTCGGGAACATATGGCTACACCTTC.

The chain carries TRBV27 and TRBJ1-4; weak D call: TRBD1 (5 bases). With 4 bases removed from V and 7 bases from J, the gap between germline ends came to 10 bases. CDR1 MNHEY and CDR2 SMNVEV come from the germline V gene (reference sequence). The CDR3 sequence is 13 residues long. CDR3 nucleotide sequence: TGTGCCAGCAGTTATCAGGGAGGTGAAAAACTGTTTTTT. Protein sequence: CASSYQGGEKLFF.

This rearrangement joins TRBV2 to TRBJ2-2; D remains ambiguous. The germline V gene encodes CDR1 SNHLY and CDR2 FYNNEI. The CDR3 consists of 13 residues. Trimming pared 0 bases from V and 6 bases from J, leaving 5 bases between. CDR3 DNA: TGTGCCAGCAGTGAAGCGGGCGCCGGGGAGCTGTTTTTT. Residues: CASSEAGAGELFF. Full variable domain (rest looked up from reference TRBV2 and TRBJ2-2): EPEVTQTPSHQVTQMGQEVILRCVPISNHLYFYWYRQILGQKVEFLVSFYNNEISEKSEIFDDQFSVERPDGSNFTLKIRSTKLEDSAMYFCASSEAGAGELFFGEGSRLTVL.

This clone occurred once. The rearrangement joins TRBV14 to TRBJ1-3; no clear D. Trimming stripped 6 bases from V and 0 bases from J, with 6 bases between. This CDR3 spans 13 amino acids. Germline CDR1 is SGHDN and CDR2 is FVKESK. CDR3 in amino acids: CASSPFSGNTIYF. In nucleotides, the CDR3 is TGTGCCAGCAGTCCCTTCTCTGGAAACACCATATATTTT.

Relative to its sample, this clone is medium-sized. The chain recombines TRBV30 with TRBJ1-1; D is unresolved. Germline CDR1 reads GTSNPN; CDR2 reads SVGIG (reference sequence). V was cut by 4 bases and J by 3 bases, with 15 bases left in between. The CDR3 is 14 residues long. CDR3 DNA sequence: TGTGCCTGGATCCCCGTAGTTCGGGACACTGAAGCTTTCTTT. Translating it yields CAWIPVVRDTEAFF.

V is TRBV5-6 and J is TRBJ2-3; 8 bases are shared with TRBD2. J lost 2 bases, V lost 3 bases, and 5 bases had no gene match. Germline loops: CDR1 SGHDT, CDR2 YYEEEE. The CDR3 extends over 15 amino acids. For the CDR3, the DNA is TGTGCCAGCAGCTCCTCGGGGGGGATCACAGATACGCAGTATTTT. Residues: CASSSSGGITDTQYF. Variable domain in full (rest from reference TRBV5-6 and TRBJ2-3): DAGVTQSPTHLIKTRGQQVTLRCSPKSGHDTVSWYQQALGQGPQFIFQYYEEEERQRGNFPDRFSGHQFPNYSSELNVNALLLGDSALYLCASSSSGGITDTQYFGPGTRLTVL.

The chain combines TRBV2 with TRBJ1-5, with D unresolved. The CDR3 contains 15 residues. Trimming left V 3 bases short and J 4 bases short, with 13 bases between. Germline V gives CDR1 SNHLY, CDR2 FYNNEI. The CDR3 DNA reads TGTGCCAGCAGTGACGGGCTCTTAGCAAATCAGCCCCAGCATTTT. Protein product: CASSDGLLANQPQHF.

This sequence joins TRBV24-1 and TRBJ2-1; 9 positions agree with TRBD2. Germline V gene lookup returns CDR1 KGHDR and CDR2 SFDVKD. Trimming at V came to 6 bases and at J to 5 bases, leaving 13 bases not matched to a gene. This CDR3 contains 17 residues. CDR3 in amino acids: CATSPYPSGARNNEQFF. In DNA form, the CDR3 reads TGTGCCACCAGTCCGTACCCTAGCGGGGCCCGAAACAATGAGCAGTTCTTC.

The chain links TRBV5-1 to TRBJ1-2; D may be TRBD1 (5 bases). This CDR3 spans 12 amino acids. Germline V gene lookup returns CDR1 SGHRS and CDR2 YFSETQ. V lost 6 bases, J lost 6 bases, and 12 bases lay in between. The CDR3, as DNA: TGCGCCAGCACGAGAGGGGCGGATGGCTACACCTTC. Translation: CASTRGADGYTF.

CDR3 nucleotides: TGTGCCAGCAGCCCCAACCGGGGGGGAAACATTCAGTACTTC. It codes for CASSPNRGGNIQYF. The chain joins TRBV6-5 to TRBJ2-4, with 8 bases lining up with TRBD2. The CDR3 runs to 14 residues. Trimming at V came to 6 bases and at J to 6 bases, leaving 7 bases not matched to a gene. CDR1 is MNHEY and CDR2 is SVGAGI in the germline V gene.

This chain connects TRBV2 to TRBJ2-2; D may match TRBD1 or TRBD2 (6 bases each). CDR1 is SNHLY, CDR2 FYNNEI, per germline. V dropped 7 bases and J dropped 6 bases, with 12 bases sitting between them. There are 13 residues in the CDR3. The CDR3 nucleotides read TGTGCCAGCAATGAGGGGGGACCCGGGGAGCTGTTTTTT. This sequence encodes CASNEGGPGELFF. Variable domain in full (rest from reference TRBV2 and TRBJ2-2): EPEVTQTPSHQVTQMGQEVILRCVPISNHLYFYWYRQILGQKVEFLVSFYNNEISEKSEIFDDQFSVERPDGSNFTLKIRSTKLEDSAMYFCASNEGGPGELFFGEGSRLTVL.